One T cell receptor (beta chain) is described in this entry. The antigen is undetermined. The record originates from a study of quantifying T cell responses using KT2 cells. Across the study: TCR alpha and beta constant-region primers primed reverse transcription of RNA. Notes on the study in general: Input KT2 cell number predicted KT2 alpha and beta sequence counts linearly over several orders of magnitude.

An oligo carrying a UMI was ligated to the cDNA 3' end. An equimolar mix of RC1.1 and RC1.2 primed the beta chain across TRBC1 and TRBC2. TCR alpha and beta chains were handled separately starting at the second PCR. TCRdb analysed the UMI-ligation and nested PCR reads with MiXCR anew, one entry per CDR3 protein. The table lists 40,000 or so distinct CDR3 sequences, over 15% of them singletons. CDR3 length: 15 residues. The V gene's germline CDR1 is SEHNR and CDR2 FQNEAQ (reference sequence). After removal of 3 bases from V and 3 bases from J, the junction contained 5 bases not matched to a gene. The sequencing sample was made of PBMCs spiked with cells of the T cell clone KT2. This clonotype originated in a human donor. V and J are TRBV7-9 and TRBJ2-3, with TRBD1 identical over 8 bases. The CDR3 spells CASSFTGGVTDTQYF. The CDR3 DNA reads as TGTGCCAGCAGCTTTACAGGGGGAGTAACAGATACGCAGTATTTT.